Listed here are 6 T cell receptor beta chains from one sample, sequenced in a study of cytomegalovirus exposure and HLA in healthy donors. Primers included in the PCR were 60 Vbeta and 13 Jbeta primers. Clones were sequenced by immunoSEQ multiplex PCR, and TCRdb holds only the in-frame ones, with some missing. The repertoire holds almost 95,000 clones, 50% to 80% seen once, with 3.9% in the top ten. Sequenced sample: PBMCs. The receptors come from a man aged 25 to 45 in good health and CMV-seronegative.

The rearrangement joins TRBV27 to TRBJ1-2; D may be TRBD1 (6 bases). V was shortened by 5 bases and J by 7 bases, with 17 bases between the two germline ends. CDR3 length: 14 amino acids. Germline V gene sequence: CDR1 MNHEY, CDR2 SMNVEV (reference sequence). The CDR3 here is CASSRLTGPGGYTF. The CDR3 bases are TGTGCCAGCAGTCGACTGACAGGCCCGGGTGGCTACACCTTC.

The gene calls are TRBV21-1 and TRBJ1-3; whether TRBD1, the table's D call, matches the DNA was not checked. TRBV21-1 constitutes a pseudogene. The CDR3 has 18 amino acids. CDR3 protein: CASSILFRASRGRNTIYF. The CDR3, as DNA: TGTGCCAGCAGCATTTTATTTAGAGCGTCCAGGGGTAGAAACACCATATATTTT.

As regards this clone: Additional DNA sequences in this sample encode the identical CDR3. The chain links TRBV7-3 to TRBJ1-1; D remains ambiguous. V lost 5 bases and J 1 base, leaving 11 bases between the germline ends. The germline CDR1 and CDR2 sequences are SGHTA and FQGTGA. The CDR3 is made up of 14 amino acids. The CDR3: CASSLTPGNTEAFF. The CDR3 DNA reads TGTGCCAGCAGCCTGACCCCGGGGAACACTGAAGCTTTCTTT.

The chain employs TRBV7-2 and TRBJ2-1; 9 bases fit TRBD1. Per the germline V gene, CDR1 is SGHTA and CDR2 is FQGNSA. After removal of 1 base from V and 13 bases from J, the junction contained 2 bases not matched to a gene. The CDR3 consists of 12 residues. The CDR3, as DNA: TGTGCCAGCAGCTTAGTTACAGGGGGCCAGTTCTTC. Protein sequence: CASSLVTGGQFF.

A note on this clone: The junction shows a germline mismatch at one end, possibly a read error. The V call is TRBV19, the J call TRBJ2-3; 10 positions match TRBD1. The CDR3 loop spans 16 amino acids. Germline V gene data show CDR1 as LNHDA and CDR2 as SQIVND (reference sequence). The CDR3 region has the DNA TGTGCTAGTAGCCCCCGACCGGGACAGGGGACAGATACGCAGTATTTT. It yields the protein CASSPRPGQGTDTQYF.

The rearrangement joins TRBV5-4 to TRBJ2-2; D gene ambiguous. The CDR3 has 13 amino acids. Germline V gene sequence: CDR1 SGHNT, CDR2 YYREEE (reference sequence). V lost 3 bases and J 4 bases, leaving 7 bases between the germline ends. The CDR3, as DNA: TGTGCCAGCAGCTCCTACAGCACCGGGGAGCTGTTTTTT. Protein product: CASSSYSTGELFF. Using reference TRBV5-4 and TRBJ2-2 for the parts outside the CDR3, the full variable domain is ETGVTQSPTHLIKTRGQQVTLRCSSQSGHNTVSWYQQALGQGPQFIFQYYREEENGRGNFPPRFSGLQFPNYSSELNVNALELDDSALYLCASSSYSTGELFFGEGSRLTVL.